The clone carrying this TCR beta chain was seen many times. The antigen remains undetermined. V trimming: 5 bases; J trimming: 2 bases; junction bases outside the gene matches: 15. The CDR3 totals 17 residues. The germline CDR1 and CDR2 sequences are MNHEY and SVGAGI. The data belong to a study of early T cells in non-severe SARS-CoV-2 infection. Looking at the study overall: Sequencing of bulk RNA from unsorted whole blood was done, without chain pairing. General study findings and limits: A preference for anti-spike CD8 responses marked VDJdb matching, which missed private and CD4 specificities.

Individual cDNA molecules each received unique molecular identifiers attached to them. TCRdb reprocessed the 5' RACE reads with MiXCR, giving one entry per CDR3 protein. The sample has roughly 75,000 distinct CDR3 sequences; about 12% are singletons. Input material: whole blood. This clonotype was obtained from an adult who was a healthcare worker with PCR-confirmed SARS-CoV-2 infection or an uninfected control (not recorded which). The chain uses TRBV6-5 and TRBJ2-7, with 7 bases matching TRBD2. The CDR3: CASSPGLGSGSTYEQYF. The CDR3, as DNA: TGTGCCAGCAGTCCGGGGTTGGGTAGCGGGTCTACCTACGAGCAGTACTTC.